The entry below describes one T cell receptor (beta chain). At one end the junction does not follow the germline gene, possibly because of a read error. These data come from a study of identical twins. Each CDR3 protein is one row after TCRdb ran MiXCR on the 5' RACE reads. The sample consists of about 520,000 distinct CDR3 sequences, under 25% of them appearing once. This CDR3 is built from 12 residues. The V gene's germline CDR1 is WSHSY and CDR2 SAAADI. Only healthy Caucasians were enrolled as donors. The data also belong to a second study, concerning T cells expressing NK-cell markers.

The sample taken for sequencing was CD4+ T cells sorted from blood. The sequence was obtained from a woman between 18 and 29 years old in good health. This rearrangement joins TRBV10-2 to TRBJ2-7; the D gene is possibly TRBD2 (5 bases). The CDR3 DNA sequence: TGCGCCAGCAGTGATAGGAACACCGCGGAGGACTTC. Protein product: CASSDRNTAEDF.